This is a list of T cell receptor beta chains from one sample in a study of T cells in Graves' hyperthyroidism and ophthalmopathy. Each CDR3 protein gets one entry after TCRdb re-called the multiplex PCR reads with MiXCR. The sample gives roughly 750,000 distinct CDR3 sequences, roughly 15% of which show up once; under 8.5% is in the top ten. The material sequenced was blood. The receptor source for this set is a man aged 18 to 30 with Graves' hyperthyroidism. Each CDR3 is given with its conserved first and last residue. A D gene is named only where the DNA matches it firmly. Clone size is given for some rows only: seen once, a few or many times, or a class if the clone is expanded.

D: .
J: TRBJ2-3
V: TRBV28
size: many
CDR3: CASKEGGSGTDTQYF
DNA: TGTGCCAGCAAGGAGGGCGGGTCCGGCACAGATACGCAGTATTTT

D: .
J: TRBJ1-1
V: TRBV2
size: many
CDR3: CASSVLPTMNTEAFF
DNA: TGTGCCAGCAGTGTCTTGCCCACCATGAACACTGAAGCTTTCTTT

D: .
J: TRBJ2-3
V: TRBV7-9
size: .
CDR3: CASSPGAAEQTDTQYF
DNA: TGTGCCAGCAGCCCGGGGGCAGCGGAGCAGACAGATACGCAGTATTTT

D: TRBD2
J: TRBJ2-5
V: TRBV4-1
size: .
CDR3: CASSQGTSTQETQYF
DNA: TGCGCCAGCAGCCAAGGGACTAGCACCCAAGAGACCCAGTACTTC

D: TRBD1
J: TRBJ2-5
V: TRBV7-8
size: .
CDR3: CASSRDRGETQCF
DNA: TGTGCCAGCAGTAGGGACAGGGGTGAGACCCAGTGCTTC

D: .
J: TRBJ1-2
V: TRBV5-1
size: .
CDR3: CASSFMEGSIYGYTF
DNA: TGCGCCAGCAGCTTCATGGAGGGTTCGATCTATGGCTACACCTTC

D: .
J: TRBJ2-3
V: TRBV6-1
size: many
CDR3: CASSHGPDTDTQYF
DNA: TGTGCCAGCAGTCACGGACCTGACACAGATACGCAGTATTTT

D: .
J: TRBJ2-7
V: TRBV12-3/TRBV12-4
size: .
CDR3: CASSLNRRLEQYF
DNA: TGTGCCAGCAGTTTGAACAGGAGACTCGAGCAGTACTTC

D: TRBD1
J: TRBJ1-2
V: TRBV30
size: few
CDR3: CAWSDAGGNYGYTF
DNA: TGTGCCTGGAGTGACGCAGGGGGCAACTATGGCTACACCTTC

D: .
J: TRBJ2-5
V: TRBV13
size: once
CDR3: CASSLTGATQETQYF
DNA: TGTGCCAGCAGCTTAACGGGAGCGACCCAAGAGACCCAGTACTTC

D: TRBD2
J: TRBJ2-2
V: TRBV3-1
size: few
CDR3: CASRLLAVNTGELFF
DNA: TGTGCCAGCAGGTTACTAGCGGTAAACACCGGGGAGCTGTTTTTT

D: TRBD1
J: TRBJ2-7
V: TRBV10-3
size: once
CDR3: CAISGRQGGILLYEQYF
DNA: TGTGCCATCAGTGGGAGACAGGGGGGGATCCTACTCTACGAGCAGTACTTC

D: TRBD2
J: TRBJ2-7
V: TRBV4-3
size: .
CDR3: CASSQRLASSYEQYF
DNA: TGCGCCAGCAGCCAACGACTAGCGAGCTCCTACGAGCAGTACTTC

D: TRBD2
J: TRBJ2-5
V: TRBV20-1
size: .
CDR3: CSVPGEGQETQYF
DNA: TGCAGTGTTCCGGGGGAGGGGCAAGAGACCCAGTACTTC

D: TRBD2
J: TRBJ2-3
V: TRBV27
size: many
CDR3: CASSLAGLETDTQYF
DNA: TGTGCCAGCAGTCTAGCGGGACTCGAGACAGATACGCAGTATTTT

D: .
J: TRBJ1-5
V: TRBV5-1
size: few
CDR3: CASSLGRGDQPQHF
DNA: TGCGCCAGCAGCTTGGGCAGGGGTGATCAGCCCCAGCATTTT

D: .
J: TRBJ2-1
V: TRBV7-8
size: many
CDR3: CASSPARPGDEQFF
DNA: TGTGCCAGCAGCCCAGCCCGCCCGGGGGATGAGCAGTTCTTC

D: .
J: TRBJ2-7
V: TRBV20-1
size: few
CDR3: CSAPPEGLGEQYF
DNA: TGCAGTGCTCCCCCCGAGGGCCTGGGTGAGCAGTACTTC

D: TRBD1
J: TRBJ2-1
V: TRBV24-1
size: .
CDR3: CATSDLDRGPNEQFF
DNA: TGTGCCACCAGTGATTTGGACAGGGGTCCCAATGAGCAGTTCTTC

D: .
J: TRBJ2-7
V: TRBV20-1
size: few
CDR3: CSAMKRTFDEQYF
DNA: TGCAGTGCTATGAAGCGGACCTTCGACGAGCAGTACTTC

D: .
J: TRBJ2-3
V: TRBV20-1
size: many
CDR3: CSASGNTDTQYF
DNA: TGCAGTGCTAGCGGGAACACAGATACGCAGTATTTT

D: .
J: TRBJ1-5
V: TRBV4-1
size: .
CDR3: CASSQDSSETNQPQHF
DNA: TGCGCCAGCAGCCAAGATTCTTCAGAAACCAATCAGCCCCAGCATTTT

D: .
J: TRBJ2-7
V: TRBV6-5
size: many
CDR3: CASSYYRTGEQYF
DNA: TGTGCCAGCAGTTACTACAGGACGGGGGAGCAGTACTTC

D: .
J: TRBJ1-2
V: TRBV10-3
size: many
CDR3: CAISESTGRNYGYTF
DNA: TGTGCCATCAGTGAGTCTACGGGGAGGAACTATGGCTACACCTTC

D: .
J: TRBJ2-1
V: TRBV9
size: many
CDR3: CASSSRGSGAYNEQFF
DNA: TGTGCCAGCAGCTCCCGTGGGAGCGGCGCCTACAATGAGCAGTTCTTC

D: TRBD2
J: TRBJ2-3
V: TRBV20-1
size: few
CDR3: CSADLAGVTVDTQYF
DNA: TGCAGTGCTGATCTAGCGGGAGTTACAGTAGATACGCAGTATTTT

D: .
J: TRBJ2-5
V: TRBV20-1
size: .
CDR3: CSARAPHQETQYF
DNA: TGCAGTGCCAGGGCACCACATCAAGAGACCCAGTACTTC

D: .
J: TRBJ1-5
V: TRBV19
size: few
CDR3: CASSTSARHNNQPQHF
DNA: TGTGCCAGTAGTACCTCAGCCCGACATAACAATCAGCCCCAGCATTTT

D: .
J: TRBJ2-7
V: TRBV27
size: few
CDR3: CASTPEMGRSYEQYF
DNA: TGTGCCAGCACCCCCGAGATGGGTCGCTCCTACGAGCAGTACTTC

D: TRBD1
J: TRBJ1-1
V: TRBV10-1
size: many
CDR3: CASSAGQGGSAFF
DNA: TGCGCCAGCAGTGCGGGACAGGGGGGCTCGGCTTTCTTT

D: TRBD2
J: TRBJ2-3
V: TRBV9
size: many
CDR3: CASSEAGVRDTQYF
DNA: TGTGCCAGCAGCGAGGCGGGGGTCCGGGATACGCAGTATTTT

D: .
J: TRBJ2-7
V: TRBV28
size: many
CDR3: CASSLWQAYEQYF
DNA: TGTGCCAGCAGTTTATGGCAGGCGTACGAGCAGTACTTC

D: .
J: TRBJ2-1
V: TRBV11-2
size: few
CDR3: CASSLVVLNEQFF
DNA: TGTGCCAGCAGCTTAGTAGTCCTCAATGAGCAGTTCTTC

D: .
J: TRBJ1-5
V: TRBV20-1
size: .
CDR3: CSATAAGLNQPQHF
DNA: TGCAGTGCTACCGCCGCTGGACTCAATCAGCCCCAGCATTTT

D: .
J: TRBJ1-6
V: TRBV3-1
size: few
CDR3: CASSQGTEISPLHF
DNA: TGTGCCAGCAGCCAAGGGACTGAAATTTCACCCCTCCACTTT

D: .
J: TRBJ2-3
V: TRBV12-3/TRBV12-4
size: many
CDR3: CASSFGTGDTQYF
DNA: TGTGCCAGCAGTTTTGGGACGGGAGATACGCAGTATTTT

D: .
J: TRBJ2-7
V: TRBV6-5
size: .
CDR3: CASSYFPTGVYEQYF
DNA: TGTGCCAGCAGTTACTTCCCGACAGGAGTCTACGAGCAGTACTTC

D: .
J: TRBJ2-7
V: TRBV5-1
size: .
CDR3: CASSLGGGYNEQYF
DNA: TGCGCCAGCAGCTTGGGAGGCGGTTACAATGAGCAGTACTTC

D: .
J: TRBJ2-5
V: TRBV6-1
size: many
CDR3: CASSWARGETQYF
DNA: TGTGCCAGCAGTTGGGCAAGGGGAGAGACCCAGTACTTC

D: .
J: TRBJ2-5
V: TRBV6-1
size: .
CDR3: CASSDTQQETQYF
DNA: TGTGCCAGCAGCGATACACAGCAAGAGACCCAGTACTTC

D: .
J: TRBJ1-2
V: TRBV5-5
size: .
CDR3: CASSSFDHGYTF
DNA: TGTGCCAGCAGCTCGTTCGATCATGGCTACACCTTC

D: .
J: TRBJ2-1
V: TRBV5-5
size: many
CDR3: CASSGENEQFF
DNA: TGTGCCAGCAGCGGAGAAAATGAGCAGTTCTTC

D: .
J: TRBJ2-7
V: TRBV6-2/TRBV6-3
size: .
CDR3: CASSYRMGQGRSWEQYF
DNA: TGTGCCAGCAGTTATCGGATGGGGCAGGGGCGATCCTGGGAGCAGTACTTC

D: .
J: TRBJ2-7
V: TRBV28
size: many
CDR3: CASSPLPAEYEQYF
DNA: TGTGCCAGCAGCCCCCTCCCAGCGGAGTACGAGCAGTACTTC

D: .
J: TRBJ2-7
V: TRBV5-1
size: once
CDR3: CASSMGQSSYEQYF
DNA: TGCGCCAGCAGTATGGGCCAGAGCTCCTACGAGCAGTACTTC

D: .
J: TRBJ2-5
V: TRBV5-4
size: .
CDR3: CASSLNPGAPSETQYF
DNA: TGTGCCAGCAGCTTGAACCCGGGGGCGCCTTCTGAGACCCAGTACTTC

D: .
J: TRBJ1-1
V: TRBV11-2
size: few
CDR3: CASSLVGAIGSTEAFF
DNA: TGTGCCAGCAGCTTAGTGGGGGCGATCGGTTCCACTGAAGCTTTCTTT

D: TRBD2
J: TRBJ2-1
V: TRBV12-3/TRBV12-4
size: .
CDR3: CVSIPTSGSEQFF
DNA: TGTGTCAGCATCCCCACTAGCGGGTCTGAGCAGTTCTTC

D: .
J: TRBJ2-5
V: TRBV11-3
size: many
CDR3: CASSFRASQETQYF
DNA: TGTGCCAGCAGCTTTAGGGCCAGCCAAGAGACCCAGTACTTC

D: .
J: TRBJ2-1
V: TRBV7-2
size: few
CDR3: CASSLPEFYNEQFF
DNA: TGTGCCAGCAGCTTACCGGAATTCTACAATGAGCAGTTCTTC

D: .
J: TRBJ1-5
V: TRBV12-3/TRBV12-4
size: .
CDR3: CASSLRRVHQPQHF
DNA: TGTGCCAGCAGTTTGCGCAGGGTACATCAGCCCCAGCATTTT

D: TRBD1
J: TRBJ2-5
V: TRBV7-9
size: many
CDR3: CASSPPGQGTETQYF
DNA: TGTGCCAGCAGCCCACCGGGACAGGGAACAGAGACCCAGTACTTC

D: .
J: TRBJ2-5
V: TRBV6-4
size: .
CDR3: CASSDPGQSGETQYF
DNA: TGTGCCAGCAGTGACCCCGGACAGTCGGGGGAGACCCAGTACTTC

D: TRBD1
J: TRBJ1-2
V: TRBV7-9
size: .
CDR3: CASSRETGSNGYTF
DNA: TGTGCCAGCAGCCGAGAGACAGGGTCCAATGGCTACACCTTC

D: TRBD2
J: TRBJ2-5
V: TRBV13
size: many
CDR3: CASSLGGGLARETQYF
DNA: TGTGCCAGCAGCCTAGGGGGAGGACTAGCGCGGGAGACCCAGTACTTC

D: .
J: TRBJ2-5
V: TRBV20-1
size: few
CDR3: CSAQAGTETQYF
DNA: TGCAGTGCCCAGGCAGGGACAGAGACCCAGTACTTC

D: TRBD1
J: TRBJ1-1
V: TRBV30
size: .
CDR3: CAWSKRGPTEAFF
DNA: TGTGCCTGGAGCAAGAGGGGGCCCACTGAAGCTTTCTTT

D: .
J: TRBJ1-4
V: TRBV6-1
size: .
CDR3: CASGGGVYEKLFF
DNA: TGTGCCTCCGGGGGAGGGGTGTATGAAAAACTGTTTTTT